Sequencing of this T cell receptor (beta chain) was carried out in a study of identical twins' blood T cells. Study as a whole: About 50 million reads came from roughly 12 libraries, six alpha, six beta.

The three twin pairs were reared together, likely meeting the same infections. CDR1 DFQATT and CDR2 SNEGSKA come from the germline V gene (reference sequence). This CDR3 contains 14 residues. Note on this clonotype: The junction and the germline gene differ at one end; a read error may be behind it.

Libraries were made from RNA as TCR cDNA, using a modified protocol. As processed by the authors: Each donor had about 90,000 to nearly 550,000 clonotypes. TCRdb reprocessed the 5' RACE reads via MiXCR and lists one record per CDR3 protein. None of the V and J calls come from the authors' own analysis; TCRdb made them. The sample contains fewer than 450,000 distinct CDR3 sequences, around 30% of which appear only once. The chain employs TRBV20-1 and TRBJ2-2, with 7 bases lining up with TRBD2. The sample consisted of PBMCs. This sequence originates from a woman aged 18-55 years in good health. CDR3 region: CSAQRERNTRELFF. The CDR3 DNA reads as TGCAGTGCCCAGCGGGAAAGAAACACCAGGGAGCTGTTTTTT.